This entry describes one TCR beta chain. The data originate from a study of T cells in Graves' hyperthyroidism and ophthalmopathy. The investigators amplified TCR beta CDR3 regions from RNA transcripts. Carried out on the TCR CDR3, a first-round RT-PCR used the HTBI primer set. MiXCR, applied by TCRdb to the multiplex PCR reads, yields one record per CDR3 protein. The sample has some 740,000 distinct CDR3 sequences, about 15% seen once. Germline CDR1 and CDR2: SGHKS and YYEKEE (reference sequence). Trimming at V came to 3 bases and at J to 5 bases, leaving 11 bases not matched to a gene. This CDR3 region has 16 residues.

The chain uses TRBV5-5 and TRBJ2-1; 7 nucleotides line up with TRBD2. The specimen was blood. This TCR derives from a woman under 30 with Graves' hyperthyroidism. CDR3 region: CASSSPGGVGDNEQFF. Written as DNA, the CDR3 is TGTGCCAGCAGCTCCCCTGGGGGGGTGGGAGACAATGAGCAGTTCTTC.